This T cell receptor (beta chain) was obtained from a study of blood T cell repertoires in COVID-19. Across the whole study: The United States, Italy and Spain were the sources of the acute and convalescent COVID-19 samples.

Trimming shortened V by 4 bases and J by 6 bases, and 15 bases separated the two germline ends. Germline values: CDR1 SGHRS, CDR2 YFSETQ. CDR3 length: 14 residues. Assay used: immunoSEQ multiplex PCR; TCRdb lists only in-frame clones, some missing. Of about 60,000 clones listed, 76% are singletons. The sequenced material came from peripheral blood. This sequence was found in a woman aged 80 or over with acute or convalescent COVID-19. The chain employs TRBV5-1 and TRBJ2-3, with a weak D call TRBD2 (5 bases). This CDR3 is CASSLPSRGDTQYF. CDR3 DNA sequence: TGCGCCAGCAGCCTCCCGTCGCGCGGGGATACGCAGTATTTT. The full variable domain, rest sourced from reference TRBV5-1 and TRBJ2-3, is KAGVTQTPRYLIKTRGQQVTLSCSPISGHRSVSWYQQTPGQGLQFLFEYFSETQRNKGNFPGRFSGRQFSNSRSEMNVSTLELGDSALYLCASSLPSRGDTQYFGPGTRLTVL.